This TCR beta chain is from a study of T cell changes during pregnancy in multiple sclerosis. Germline V gene data show CDR1 as SQVTM and CDR2 as ANQGSEA. The CDR3 extends over 14 amino acids. With 7 bases clipped from V and 0 bases from J, the junction kept 5 bases outside the gene matches. Only in-frame clones appear in the TCRdb table, and some are missing; sequencing was by immunoSEQ multiplex PCR. The sample yields tens of thousands of clones, roughly 90% seen once. This TCR was sampled from a female donor in good health, enrolled as a control in a pregnancy study. The material sequenced was peripheral blood, taken in the first trimester of pregnancy. The chain employs TRBV29-1 and TRBJ1-3; TRBD1 matches 8 bases. The CDR3 is CSARTGGSGNTIYF. CDR3 bases: TGCAGCGCTCGTACAGGGGGCTCTGGAAACACCATATATTTT.